Listed here are 32 T cell receptor beta chains from one sample, sequenced in a study of blood T cell repertoires in COVID-19. The assay was immunoSEQ multiplex PCR, and TCRdb's table has in-frame clones only and misses some. The table records around 260,000 clones, about 90% of them present only once. Sequenced material: peripheral blood. Every receptor here comes from a woman aged 40 to 50 who had recovered from COVID-19.

The table lists this clone with a few counts. One end of the junction is discordant with germline, which a read error may explain. CDR3 sequence reads: CASSAYTGVNTEAFF. For the CDR3, the DNA is TGTGCTAGCAGCGCATATACAGGGGTGAACACTGAAGCTTTCTTT. V gene TRBV7-7 combines with J gene TRBJ1-1; 7 bases map to TRBD1. The CDR3 is made up of 15 amino acids. The V gene's germline CDR1 is SSHAT and CDR2 FNYEAQ (reference sequence).

This clone was seen just once. V is TRBV5-6 and J is TRBJ2-3; 9 bases are a match to TRBD2. The CDR3 extends over 15 amino acids. The junction had 8 bases not matched to a gene; V was cut back by 7 bases and J by 2 bases. CDR1 and CDR2 from the germline V gene are SGHDT and YYEEEE. CDR3: CASRLLAGATDTQYF. CDR3 in DNA: TGTGCCAGCCGCCTCTTAGCGGGGGCCACAGATACGCAGTATTTT.

The chain couples TRBV4-3 to TRBJ2-4, with TRBD1 matching 9 bases. CDR3 length: 14 residues. V shed 3 bases, J shed 7 bases, and the junction held 4 bases outside the gene matches. From germline, CDR1 is LGHNA and CDR2 YSLEER. CDR3 DNA sequence: TGCGCCAGCAGCCAGGCCGGGACAGGGAACATTCAGTACTTC. Its translation: CASSQAGTGNIQYF.

The rearrangement joins TRBV5-3 to TRBJ1-3, with 7 positions matching TRBD1. TRBV5-3 is an open reading frame whose function is uncertain. With 5 bases clipped from V and 1 base from J, the junction kept 12 bases outside the gene matches. CDR3 length equals 17 residues. CDR3 bases: TGTGCCAGAAGTTTTGGAACAGGGGAGAGGTCTGGAAACACCATATATTTT. Amino acid sequence: CARSFGTGERSGNTIYF.

This clone was seen only a few times. The V gene is TRBV7-9, the J gene TRBJ1-6; 10 nucleotides align to TRBD1. CDR1 is SEHNR, CDR2 FQNEAQ, per germline (reference sequence). This CDR3 region has 15 residues. V was clipped by 2 bases and J by 10 bases; unmatched bases: 5. CDR3 protein: CASSLRGQGYSPLHF. The CDR3 nucleotides are TGTGCCAGCAGCTTACGGGGACAGGGGTACTCACCCCTCCACTTT.

This clone has more than one count but fewer than ten. The J gene is TRBJ2-1, the V gene TRBV10-2, with D possibly TRBD2 on 7 matching bases. V lost 10 bases and J 0 bases, leaving 16 bases between the germline ends. This CDR3 is 15 amino acids long. Germline V gene data show CDR1 as WSHSY and CDR2 as SAAADI. CDR3 protein: CATRAGATSYNEQFF. CDR3 bases: TGCGCCACCAGGGCGGGGGCGACCTCCTACAATGAGCAGTTCTTC.

The chain is built from TRBV12-3 or TRBV12-4 and TRBJ1-3, with D perhaps matching TRBD1 (6 bases). V was trimmed by 4 bases and J by 4 bases, leaving 8 bases between them. This CDR3 contains 13 residues. The chain's CDR3 is CASSWGRGNTIYF. The CDR3 bases are TGTGCCAGCAGTTGGGGGCGGGGAAACACCATATATTTT.

This chain uses TRBV10-3 with TRBJ2-3; no clear D. Germline lookup yields CDR1 ENHRY and CDR2 SYGVKD. Trimming took off 10 bases at V and 2 bases at J, with 19 bases between the two ends. CDR3 length equals 15 residues. The CDR3 region has the DNA TGTGCCAGCGGCGGATTGAGCTCCAACACAGATACGCAGTATTTT. This gives the protein CASGGLSSNTDTQYF.

The chain recombines TRBV5-1 with TRBJ2-6, with D unresolved. Germline V gene sequence: CDR1 SGHRS, CDR2 YFSETQ. The CDR3 has 16 residues. The ends were cut back, 0 bases at V and 0 bases at J, with 7 bases in the middle. The CDR3 region is CASSLAPVSGANVLTF. The CDR3, as DNA: TGCGCCAGCAGCTTGGCACCAGTCTCTGGGGCCAACGTCCTGACTTTC.

This chain connects TRBV6-5 to TRBJ1-2; D may be TRBD1 (5 bases). Germline V gene lookup returns CDR1 MNHEY and CDR2 SVGAGI. Trimming cost V 5 bases and J 8 bases, with 15 bases left between them. The CDR3 contains 13 residues. CDR3 amino acids: CASSHRPTLGYTF. CDR3 in DNA: TGTGCCAGCAGTCACAGGCCTACGCTGGGCTACACCTTC.

This clone was observed a handful of times. This rearrangement joins TRBV5-6 to TRBJ1-5, with 7 nucleotides matching TRBD1. This CDR3 contains 15 residues. Germline V gives CDR1 SGHDT, CDR2 YYEEEE. V trimming: 1 base; J trimming: 0 bases; junction bases outside the gene matches: 1. Written as DNA, the CDR3 is TGTGCCAGCAGCTTGACAGGGGATAGCAATCAGCCCCAGCATTTT. It yields the protein CASSLTGDSNQPQHF.

The CDR3 is CASSYSRTVMNTEAFF. The CDR3, as DNA: TGTGCCAGCAGTTACTCCCGGACAGTCATGAACACTGAAGCTTTCTTT. The chain carries TRBV6-5 and TRBJ1-1, with D tentatively TRBD1 (6 bases). CDR1 and CDR2 (germline): MNHEY, SVGAGI. V gave up 0 bases and J gave up 0 bases, with 11 bases separating them. The CDR3 length is 16 residues.

This sequence joins TRBV11-2 and TRBJ1-2, with 7 bases matching TRBD1. The germline CDR1 and CDR2 sequences are SGHAT and FQNNGV. V dropped 3 bases and J dropped 7; count of bases not matched to a gene: 5. This CDR3 has 13 amino acids. In DNA form, the CDR3 reads TGTGCCAGCAGCTTCAGGGACAGCCGTGGCTACACCTTC. The encoded protein is CASSFRDSRGYTF. Supplemented by reference TRBV11-2 and TRBJ1-2, the full variable domain reads EAGVAQSPRYKIIEKRQSVAFWCNPISGHATLYWYQQILGQGPKLLIQFQNNGVVDDSQLPKDRFSAERLKGVDSTLKIQPAKLEDSAVYLCASSFRDSRGYTFGSGTRLTVV.

This chain links TRBV5-6 with TRBJ1-1; D might be TRBD1 (5 bases). With 1 base removed from V and 5 bases from J, the gap between germline ends came to 12 bases. Germline lookup yields CDR1 SGHDT and CDR2 YYEEEE. This CDR3 spans 14 amino acids. The DNA of the CDR3 is TGTGCCAGCAGCTTGTCCCCAGGGCGAACTGAAGCTTTCTTT. Its translation is CASSLSPGRTEAFF.

V gene TRBV5-6 combines with J gene TRBJ2-7; either TRBD1 or TRBD2 may fit D (6 bases each). The CDR3 length is 14 residues. The V and J ends lost 4 bases and 4 bases respectively, with 15 bases between them. The germline gives CDR1 SGHDT, CDR2 YYEEEE. The DNA for the CDR3 is TGTGCCAGCAGCCTGGGGGCGGGGTGGTACGAGCAGTACTTC. Its translation is CASSLGAGWYEQYF.

The CDR3 nucleotides are TGTGCCAGCAGCTCACGAACAGAGCCTGGAAACACCATATATTTT. It codes for CASSSRTEPGNTIYF. J is TRBJ1-3 and V is TRBV7-3; D unclear. The CDR3 totals 15 residues. The V gene lost 4 bases and the J gene lost 2 bases, with 12 bases spanning the gap. The germline V gene has CDR1 SGHTA and CDR2 FQGTGA.

CDR3 in DNA: TGTGCCAGCAGCCCCTACACAGGGGTAAGGTCACCCCTCCACTTT. It is translated as CASSPYTGVRSPLHF. This sequence joins TRBV7-9 and TRBJ1-6; TRBD1 agrees at 7 bases. The CDR3 loop spans 15 amino acids. CDR1 is SEHNR and CDR2 is FQNEAQ in the germline V gene (reference sequence). With V trimmed by 5 bases and J by 10 bases, 11 bases remained unmatched.

The chain links TRBV13 to TRBJ1-2; D might be TRBD1 (5 bases). V was shortened by 3 bases and J by 8 bases, with 10 bases between the two germline ends. The CDR3 extends over 12 amino acids. Per germline, CDR1 PRHDT and CDR2 FYEKMQ (reference sequence). The CDR3 loop reads CASSLAKGGYTF. The CDR3 DNA sequence: TGTGCCAGCAGCTTGGCCAAGGGGGGCTACACCTTC.

The table lists this clone with a count of one. This chain links TRBV27 with TRBJ1-6; D perhaps matches TRBD1 (6 bases). This CDR3 contains 14 residues. V was pared by 2 bases and J by 13 bases, with 15 bases between. CDR1 and CDR2 (germline): MNHEY, SMNVEV (reference sequence). CDR3 loop: CASSLGRGLTPLHF. The CDR3 coding sequence is TGTGCCAGCAGTTTAGGCAGGGGACTAACCCCCCTCCACTTT.

The chain recombines TRBV13 with TRBJ1-1; D not certain. V was shortened by 6 bases and J by 4 bases, with 12 bases between the two germline ends. This CDR3 has 13 residues. The V gene's germline CDR1 is PRHDT and CDR2 FYEKMQ (reference sequence). The CDR3 spells CASRRLPRTEAFF. In DNA form, the CDR3 reads TGTGCCAGCAGGAGGCTCCCACGCACTGAAGCTTTCTTT.

The chain carries TRBV12-3 or TRBV12-4 and TRBJ1-1, with 7 bases aligning to TRBD1. There are 12 residues in the CDR3. The V segment lost 5 bases and the J segment 10 bases; nucleotides outside the gene matches: 7. CDR3 amino acids: CASSLDRRGAFF. CDR3 bases: TGTGCCAGCAGTCTGGACAGGAGAGGAGCTTTCTTT.

In DNA form, the CDR3 reads TGTGCCAGCTCGAAGGACTCACAAGAGACCCAGTACTTC. It is translated as CASSKDSQETQYF. The V gene is TRBV12-3 or TRBV12-4, the J gene TRBJ2-5, with D tentatively TRBD2 (5 bases). V was pared by 8 bases and J by 2 bases, with 12 bases between. This CDR3 is built from 13 residues.

The chain carries TRBV10-3 and TRBJ1-5; D is perhaps TRBD1 (5 bases). The CDR3 is made up of 17 amino acids. Germline CDR1 ENHRY, CDR2 SYGVKD. V dropped 4 bases and J dropped 5 bases, with 21 bases sitting between them. The CDR3 coding sequence is TGTGCCATCAGTGTGTCGAGGCAAGGGGCAAGGGATCAGCCCCAGCATTTT. Translating gives CAISVSRQGARDQPQHF.

CDR3 loop: CARTGVYNSPLHF. CDR3 nucleotide sequence: TGTGCCAGGACAGGGGTTTATAATTCACCCCTCCACTTT. The rearrangement uses TRBV27 and TRBJ1-6; 8 nucleotides align to TRBD1. This CDR3 region has 13 residues. Losses at the gene ends were 9 bases for V and 4 bases for J; bases not matched to a gene: 2. Germline CDR1 MNHEY, CDR2 SMNVEV (reference sequence).

The V gene is TRBV7-6, the J gene TRBJ2-2; 15 positions match TRBD2. V shed 3 bases and J 5 bases; nucleotides not matched to a gene: 4. Germline V gives CDR1 SGHVS, CDR2 FNYEAQ. This CDR3 is built from 17 residues. CDR3: CASSFGLAGGRTGELFF. The CDR3 DNA is TGTGCCAGCAGCTTTGGACTAGCGGGGGGGCGGACCGGGGAGCTGTTTTTT.

This clone was counted only a few times. CDR3 loop: CASSQEIGRQGGNSPLHF. CDR3 in DNA: TGCGCCAGCAGCCAAGAAATCGGTCGTCAGGGAGGCAATTCACCCCTCCACTTT. The rearrangement joins TRBV4-3 to TRBJ1-6; D perhaps matches TRBD1 (5 bases). The CDR3 is 18 residues long. Trimming shortened V by 0 bases and J by 7 bases, and 19 bases separated the two germline ends. Germline V gives CDR1 LGHNA, CDR2 YSLEER.

This chain joins TRBV7-9 and TRBJ1-2; D is undetermined. Germline lookup yields CDR1 SEHNR and CDR2 FQNEAQ (reference sequence). CDR3 size: 13 residues. V was trimmed by 0 bases and J by 4 bases, leaving 6 bases between them. CDR3 DNA: TGTGCCAGCAGCTTAGCCAACGGCTATGGCTACACCTTC. Translated: CASSLANGYGYTF.

The genes are TRBV27 and TRBJ2-7; a possible D gene is TRBD2 (5 bases). CDR1 and CDR2 from the germline V gene are MNHEY and SMNVEV (reference sequence). Trimming took 7 bases from V and 6 from J, leaving 13 bases between them. The CDR3 is 12 residues long. Here the CDR3 DNA reads TGTGCCAGCACCTCGCCGGGGTTCGAGCAGTACTTC. Residues: CASTSPGFEQYF.

This clone came up once. V is TRBV6-5 and J is TRBJ2-3; TRBD1 matches at 7 bases. The CDR3 length is 16 residues. J lost 4 bases, V lost 2 bases, and 9 bases had no gene match. Germline V gene lookup returns CDR1 MNHEY and CDR2 SVGAGI. The CDR3 loop reads CASSYVQGEKADTQYF. The DNA for the CDR3 is TGTGCCAGCAGTTACGTTCAGGGGGAGAAGGCAGATACGCAGTATTTT.

The chain is built from TRBV6-6 and TRBJ1-2; no reliable D call. V was pared by 8 bases and J by 6 bases, with 16 bases between. The CDR3 consists of 13 residues. Per germline, CDR1 MNHNY and CDR2 SVGAGI (reference sequence). The DNA of the CDR3 is TGTGCCAGCTCTCTCGGGGAACTGAATGGCTACACCTTC. Protein product: CASSLGELNGYTF.

This sequence joins TRBV3-1 (or the pseudogene TRBV3-2) and TRBJ1-3; D uncertain. With 3 bases removed from V and 0 bases from J, the gap between germline ends came to 12 bases. There are 16 residues in the CDR3. Germline V CDR1 and CDR2: LGHDT, YNNKEL (reference sequence). This chain's CDR3 is CASSHRLESSGNTIYF. The CDR3 DNA is TGTGCCAGCAGCCATAGACTGGAGAGCTCTGGAAACACCATATATTTT.

V is TRBV9 and J is TRBJ2-1; 8 positions match TRBD2. The CDR3 has 17 residues. Trimming removed 5 bases from V and 0 bases from J; junction bases left unmatched: 10. CDR1 SGDLS and CDR2 YYNGEE come from the germline V gene. The CDR3 region has the DNA TGTGCCAGCAGTATCTCCGGAGGGACTAGCTCCTACAATGAGCAGTTCTTC. The encoded protein is CASSISGGTSSYNEQFF.